Listed here are 30 T cell receptor beta chains from one sample, sequenced in a study of T cell responses to AZD1222 COVID-19 vaccine (dated by TCRdb to 2020 to 2023). To prepare the library, the immunoSEQ multiplex PCR assay was applied. TCRdb took over this immuneACCESS table, retaining in-frame rearrangements with V and J assigned. Such tables are incomplete; in checked studies, under half of the missing clones stem from an unresolved V gene, and the remainder is unexplained. This sample holds 150,000 to 200,000 clones; 93% were observed only once. The ten largest make up about 1% of the sample. The sample's time point label, decoded: baseline before first vaccination. Material: peripheral blood, obtained on day 0 of AZD1222 vaccination. The receptors were sampled from an adult in good health.

This chain connects TRBV25-1 to TRBJ1-6; D might be TRBD1 (5 bases). The V end lost 3 bases, the J end lost 6 bases, and 6 bases lay between the germline ends. CDR1 MGHDK and CDR2 SYGVNS come from the germline V gene. The CDR3 has 13 residues. For the CDR3, the DNA is TGTGCCAGCAGTGAGGGGCCTAATTCACCCCTCCACTTT. It translates to CASSEGPNSPLHF.

The V call is TRBV7-6, the J call TRBJ2-1, with TRBD1 matching over 8 bases. Germline assignment: CDR1 SGHVS and CDR2 FNYEAQ. V shed 4 bases and J 8 bases; nucleotides not matched to a gene: 10. The CDR3 has 15 residues. The CDR3 sequence: CASSSLLGQGHEQFF. The CDR3 nucleotides are TGTGCCAGCAGCTCCTTACTTGGACAGGGCCATGAGCAGTTCTTC.

The rearrangement links TRBV7-3 to TRBJ2-3; weak D call: TRBD2 (5 bases). V was clipped by 5 bases and J by 6 bases, with 18 bases between them. The CDR3 length is 15 residues. Per the germline V gene, CDR1 is SGHTA and CDR2 is FQGTGA. This chain's CDR3 is CASSGGGSTLDTQYF. The CDR3, as DNA: TGTGCCAGCAGCGGAGGCGGGTCTACATTGGATACGCAGTATTTT.

V usage is TRBV19 and J usage is TRBJ1-2; TRBD1 matches at 7 bases. The CDR3 length is 15 residues. The germline V gene encodes CDR1 LNHDA and CDR2 SQIVND (reference sequence). V gave up 7 bases and J gave up 0 bases; unmatched junction bases: 8. CDR3 sequence: CASKDPTGTNYGYTF. For the CDR3, the DNA is TGTGCCAGTAAAGATCCGACAGGGACTAACTATGGCTACACCTTC. Filled out from reference TRBV19 and TRBJ1-2, the complete variable domain reads DGGITQSPKYLFRKEGQNVTLSCEQNLNHDAMYWYRQDPGQGLRLIYYSQIVNDFQKGDIAEGYSVSREKKESFPLTVTSAQKNPTAFYLCASKDPTGTNYGYTFGSGTRLTVV.

The chain joins TRBV19 to TRBJ1-5; D remains unclear. V gave up 7 bases and J gave up 0 bases, with 10 bases separating them. Germline V CDR1 and CDR2: LNHDA, SQIVND (reference sequence). The CDR3 sequence is 14 residues long. Here the CDR3 reads CASTSTYSNQPQHF. Written as DNA, the CDR3 is TGTGCCAGTACTTCTACCTATAGCAATCAGCCCCAGCATTTT.

The chain has TRBV18 and TRBJ2-7, with 7 nucleotides matching TRBD1. This CDR3 is built from 15 residues. V lost 3 bases to trimming and J lost 2 bases; unmatched junction nucleotides: 7. Per germline, CDR1 KGHSH and CDR2 LQKENI. The CDR3 DNA follows: TGTGCCAGCTCACCGACAGGGATGAAAACCTACGAGCAGTACTTC. Its protein product is CASSPTGMKTYEQYF.

J is TRBJ1-6 and V is TRBV6-4; D remains unclear. V was cut by 2 bases and J by 6 bases, with 8 bases left in between. This CDR3 is 14 amino acids long. Germline-derived CDR1 and CDR2 are MRHNA and SNTAGT. The CDR3 loop is CASSDGQINSPLHF. The CDR3 region has the DNA TGTGCCAGCAGTGACGGGCAGATTAATTCACCCCTCCACTTT.

V and J are TRBV9 and TRBJ1-1; 9 bases are shared with TRBD1. The junction had 6 bases not matched to a gene; V was cut back by 3 bases and J by 3 bases. The CDR3 covers 15 residues. CDR1 SGDLS and CDR2 YYNGEE come from the germline V gene. The CDR3 spells CASSATGGSDTEAFF. CDR3 sequence (DNA): TGTGCCAGCAGCGCGACAGGGGGTAGCGACACTGAAGCTTTCTTT. The full variable domain, its missing parts supplied by reference TRBV9 and TRBJ1-1, is DSGVTQTPKHLITATGQRVTLRCSPRSGDLSVYWYQQSLDQGLQFLIQYYNGEERAKGNILERFSAQQFPDLHSELNLSSLELGDSALYFCASSATGGSDTEAFFGQGTRLTVV.

The CDR3 reads CASSHIGFRYSPLHF. The DNA of the CDR3 is TGTGCCAGCAGCCATATCGGCTTTCGGTATTCACCCCTCCACTTT. The V and J genes are TRBV3-1 (or the pseudogene TRBV3-2) and TRBJ1-6, with no clear D. This CDR3 spans 15 amino acids. Germline V gene data show CDR1 as LGHDT and CDR2 as YNNKEL (reference sequence). With 3 bases removed from V and 8 bases from J, the gap between germline ends came to 14 bases.

This rearrangement joins TRBV11-2 to TRBJ2-7, with 11 bases that match TRBD1. CDR1 SGHAT and CDR2 FQNNGV come from the germline V gene. J was trimmed by 3 bases and V by 5 bases; bases with no gene match: 6. The CDR3 has 15 amino acids. The CDR3 here is CASSVGTGGVYEQYF. CDR3 coding DNA: TGTGCCAGCAGCGTCGGGACAGGGGGTGTCTACGAGCAGTACTTC.

This chain links TRBV18 with TRBJ1-2; D might be TRBD1 (5 bases). There are 15 residues in the CDR3. The V end lost 1 base, the J end lost 1 base, and 10 bases lay between the germline ends. Per germline, CDR1 KGHSH and CDR2 LQKENI. The CDR3: CASSPRPGINYGYTF. In DNA form, the CDR3 reads TGTGCCAGCTCACCACGGCCAGGGATTAACTATGGCTACACCTTC.

V is TRBV5-1 and J is TRBJ2-7, with D possibly being TRBD1 (6 bases). Germline V gene lookup returns CDR1 SGHRS and CDR2 YFSETQ. V lost 0 bases and J 4 bases, leaving 14 bases between the germline ends. The CDR3 length is 15 residues. The CDR3 spells CASSLESGDSYEQYF. CDR3 bases: TGCGCCAGCAGCTTGGAGTCAGGGGATTCTTACGAGCAGTACTTC.

The chain couples TRBV7-2 to TRBJ2-3, with D perhaps matching TRBD1 or TRBD2 (5 bases each). This CDR3 region has 14 residues. V shed 5 bases and J shed 3 bases, with 12 bases lying between them. Germline V gene data show CDR1 as SGHTA and CDR2 as FQGNSA. CDR3 protein: CASSDLGRTDTQYF. As DNA, the CDR3 is TGTGCCAGCAGCGACCTGGGACGGACAGATACGCAGTATTTT.

The V call is TRBV4-2, the J call TRBJ1-4; D uncertain. Germline-derived CDR1 and CDR2 are LGHNA and YNFKEQ. The CDR3 has 15 residues. Trimming pared 6 bases from V and 6 bases from J, leaving 17 bases between. CDR3 DNA sequence: TGTGCCAGCAGACATCCGGGCCAAGGGCATGAAAAACTGTTTTTT. As protein: CASRHPGQGHEKLFF.

The chain recombines TRBV3-1 (or the pseudogene TRBV3-2) with TRBJ1-3, with D possibly matching TRBD1 (5 bases). Trimming cost V 5 bases and J 1 base, with 9 bases left between them. This CDR3 spans 14 amino acids. The germline V gene has CDR1 LGHDT and CDR2 YNNKEL (reference sequence). The CDR3 nucleotides read TGTGCCAGCAGCAACCAGGGATCTGGAAACACCATATATTTT. Amino acid sequence: CASSNQGSGNTIYF.

This chain uses TRBV2 with TRBJ2-2; weak D call: TRBD1 (6 bases). The CDR3 is made up of 15 amino acids. Deletions cut 4 bases from V and 5 bases from J, with 14 bases between. The germline gives CDR1 SNHLY, CDR2 FYNNEI. In nucleotides, the CDR3 is TGTGCCAGCAGTGGAGTACAGGGCGAAACCGGGGAGCTGTTTTTT. It codes for CASSGVQGETGELFF.

V usage is TRBV7-2 and J usage is TRBJ2-1; 7 bases map to TRBD1. The germline gives CDR1 SGHTA, CDR2 FQGNSA. This CDR3 is 18 amino acids long. V was pared by 3 bases and J by 6 bases, with 17 bases of the junction left unmatched. The CDR3 DNA reads as TGTGCCAGCAGCTTTCATTTTATTACGGACAGGTTCCCCAATGAGCAGTTCTTC. Encoded protein: CASSFHFITDRFPNEQFF.

The V call is TRBV3-1 (or the pseudogene TRBV3-2), the J call TRBJ1-4; 7 bases are a match to TRBD1. This CDR3 has 15 amino acids. V lost 8 bases and J lost 4; bases outside the gene matches: 10. CDR1 is LGHDT, CDR2 YNNKEL, per germline (reference sequence). CDR3 bases: TGTGCCAGCTCCCGGAGACAGGGTCGTAATGAAAAACTGTTTTTT. Protein product: CASSRRQGRNEKLFF.

With regard to this clone: The junction shows a germline mismatch at one end, possibly a read error. The gene calls are TRBV7-7 and TRBJ2-3; 10 bases are a match to TRBD2. Per the germline V gene, CDR1 is SSHAT and CDR2 is FNYEAQ (reference sequence). The CDR3 has 15 residues. The CDR3 bases are TGTGCTAGCAGCCGGACTAGCGGAATCACAGATACGCAGTATTTT. Protein: CASSRTSGITDTQYF.

The rearrangement links TRBV5-8 to TRBJ1-4; 10 positions agree with TRBD1. The CDR3 is 14 amino acids. CDR1 is SGHTS and CDR2 is YDEGEE in the germline V gene. J gave up 9 bases and V 3 bases, and 5 bases lay outside the gene matches. The CDR3 coding sequence is TGTGCCAGCAGCTCGACAGGGGGCTGGAAAAAACTGTTTTTT. Translating gives CASSSTGGWKKLFF.

V usage is TRBV19 and J usage is TRBJ2-2; 7 bases line up with TRBD1. The length of the CDR3 is 16 residues. The V segment lost 7 bases and the J segment 2 bases; nucleotides outside the gene matches: 10. Looked up from germline, CDR1 is LNHDA and CDR2 is SQIVND (reference sequence). The CDR3 nucleotides are TGTGCCAGTAATGATCCCGGACAGGATAACACCGGGGAGCTGTTTTTT. It is translated as CASNDPGQDNTGELFF.

This clone appeared a few times. The V and J genes are TRBV2 and TRBJ2-1, with D tentatively TRBD1 (5 bases). Trimming pared 8 bases from V and 0 bases from J, leaving 11 bases between. This CDR3 has 14 residues. CDR1 SNHLY and CDR2 FYNNEI come from the germline V gene. The CDR3 DNA follows: TGTGCCAGCTTCGGACAAAACTCCTACAATGAGCAGTTCTTC. It specifies CASFGQNSYNEQFF.

Only a few counts were recorded for this clone. The chain combines TRBV19 with TRBJ1-5; TRBD1 is a possible D gene (5 bases). Trimming cost V 6 bases and J 7 bases, with 16 bases left between them. This CDR3 is built from 14 residues. Germline V gene lookup returns CDR1 LNHDA and CDR2 SQIVND (reference sequence). This CDR3 reads CASRVGGIGQPQHF. For the CDR3, the DNA is TGTGCCAGTAGAGTCGGGGGGATAGGACAGCCCCAGCATTTT.

The chain is built from TRBV6-1 and TRBJ1-5; possibly TRBD1 for D (6 bases). CDR1 is MNHNS and CDR2 is SASEGT in the germline V gene. This CDR3 spans 20 amino acids. The V end was cut by 4 bases, the J end by 1 base, with 26 bases between. CDR3 nucleotide sequence: TGTGCCAGCAGTGCTTGGGATCGACAGGCGCCCGTGTCGAGCAATCAGCCCCAGCATTTT. Its protein product is CASSAWDRQAPVSSNQPQHF.

This chain joins TRBV9 and TRBJ1-1, with D maybe TRBD1 (5 bases). Germline CDR1 is SGDLS and CDR2 is YYNGEE. The V gene lost 5 bases and the J gene lost 0 bases, with 14 bases spanning the gap. This CDR3 is 15 amino acids long. The CDR3 sequence is CASSFEGQMNTEAFF. Here the CDR3 DNA reads TGTGCCAGCAGTTTTGAGGGGCAGATGAACACTGAAGCTTTCTTT.

The chain uses TRBV6-2 or TRBV6-3 and TRBJ2-1; D ambiguous. Trimming shortened V by 5 bases and J by 0 bases, and 5 bases separated the two germline ends. Germline-derived CDR1 and CDR2 are MNHEY and SVGEGT. This CDR3 spans 13 amino acids. DNA of the CDR3: TGTGCCAGCAGTCCACTCTCCTACAATGAGCAGTTCTTC. Amino acids: CASSPLSYNEQFF.

V usage is TRBV9 and J usage is TRBJ2-5, with 13 bases aligning to TRBD2. This CDR3 has 17 residues. From germline, CDR1 is SGDLS and CDR2 YYNGEE. The trim removed 0 bases at V and 3 bases at J, leaving 5 bases unmatched. The CDR3 region has the DNA TGTGCCAGCAGCGTAGCTTACGGACTAGCGGGGGAAGAGACCCAGTACTTC. Protein sequence: CASSVAYGLAGEETQYF.

The rearrangement uses TRBV4-1 and TRBJ1-1; weak D call: TRBD1 (5 bases). Trimming took off 0 bases at V and 12 bases at J, with 23 bases between the two ends. Germline CDR1 and CDR2: MGHRA and YSYEKL. This CDR3 region has 16 residues. The CDR3 is CASSQDGKYRGVRSFF. CDR3 DNA: TGCGCCAGCAGCCAAGATGGGAAATATCGAGGGGTCAGGTCTTTCTTT.

This clone is a singleton in its sample. The CDR3 bases are TGTGCCAGCACTCTCGGCAGGGTCCATGGCTACACCTTC. Its translation is CASTLGRVHGYTF. V and J are TRBV12-3 or TRBV12-4 and TRBJ1-2; tentatively, D is TRBD1 (5 bases). The CDR3 spans 13 residues. Trimming took off 7 bases at V and 6 bases at J, with 15 bases between the two ends.

The genes are TRBV7-9 and TRBJ1-1, with unresolved D. The CDR3 loop spans 13 amino acids. Germline-derived CDR1 and CDR2 are SEHNR and FQNEAQ (reference sequence). V lost 4 bases, J lost 1 base, and 7 bases lay in between. The CDR3 loop is CASSSSANTEAFF. Written as DNA, the CDR3 is TGTGCCAGCAGCTCTTCGGCGAACACTGAAGCTTTCTTT.